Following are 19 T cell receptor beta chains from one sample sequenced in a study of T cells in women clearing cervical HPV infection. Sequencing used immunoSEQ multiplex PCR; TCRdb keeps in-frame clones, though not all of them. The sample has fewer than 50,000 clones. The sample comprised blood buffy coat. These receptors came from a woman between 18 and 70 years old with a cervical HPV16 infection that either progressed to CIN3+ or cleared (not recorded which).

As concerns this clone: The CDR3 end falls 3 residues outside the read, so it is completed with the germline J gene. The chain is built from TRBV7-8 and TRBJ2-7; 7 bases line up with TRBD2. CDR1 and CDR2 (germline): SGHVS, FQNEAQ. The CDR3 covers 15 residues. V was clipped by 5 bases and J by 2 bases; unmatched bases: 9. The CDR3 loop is CASSQAVGTTYEQYF. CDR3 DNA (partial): TGTGCCAGCAGCCAGGCAGTGGGGACTACCTACGAG. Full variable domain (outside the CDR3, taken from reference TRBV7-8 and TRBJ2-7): GAGVSQSPRYKVAKRGQDVALRCDPISGHVSLFWYQQALGQGPEFLTYFQNEAQLDKSGLPSDRFFAERPEGSVSTLKIQRTQQEDSAVYLCASSQAVGTTYEQYFGPGTRLTVT.

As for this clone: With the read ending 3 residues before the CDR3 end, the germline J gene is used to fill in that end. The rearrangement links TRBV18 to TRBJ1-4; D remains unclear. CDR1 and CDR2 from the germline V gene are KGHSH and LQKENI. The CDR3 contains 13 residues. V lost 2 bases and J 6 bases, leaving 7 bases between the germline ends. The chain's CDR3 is CASSPGLDEKLFF. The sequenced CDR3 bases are TGTGCCAGCTCACCAGGGCTGGATGAAAAA.

CDR3 DNA, as far as it was read: TGTGCCAGCGGCCGACTCGACTCTAGCACAGATACG. The encoded protein is CASGRLDSSTDT. The whole CDR3 protein reads CASGRLDSSTDTQYF. This sequence joins TRBV7-7 and TRBJ2-3; D remains unclear. Coverage ceases 3 residues before the CDR3 finishes, and the germline J gene fills in the end. Trimming shortened V by 8 bases and J by 0 bases, and 15 bases separated the two germline ends. CDR3 size: 15 residues. Germline CDR1 SSHAT, CDR2 FNYEAQ (reference sequence).

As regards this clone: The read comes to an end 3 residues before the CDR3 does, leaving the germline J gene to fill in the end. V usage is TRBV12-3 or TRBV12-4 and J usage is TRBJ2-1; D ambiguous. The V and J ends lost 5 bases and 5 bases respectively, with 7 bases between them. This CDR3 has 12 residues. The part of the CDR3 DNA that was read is TGTGCCAGCAGTCCATACAACAATGAG. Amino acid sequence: CASSPYNNE. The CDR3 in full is CASSPYNNEQFF.

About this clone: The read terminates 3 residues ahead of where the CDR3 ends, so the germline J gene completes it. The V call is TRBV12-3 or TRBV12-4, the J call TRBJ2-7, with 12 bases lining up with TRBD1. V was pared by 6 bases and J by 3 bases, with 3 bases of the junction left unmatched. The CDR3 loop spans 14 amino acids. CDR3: CASSRDRGLYEQYF. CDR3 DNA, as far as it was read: TGTGCCAGCAGCAGGGACAGGGGGCTCTACGAG.

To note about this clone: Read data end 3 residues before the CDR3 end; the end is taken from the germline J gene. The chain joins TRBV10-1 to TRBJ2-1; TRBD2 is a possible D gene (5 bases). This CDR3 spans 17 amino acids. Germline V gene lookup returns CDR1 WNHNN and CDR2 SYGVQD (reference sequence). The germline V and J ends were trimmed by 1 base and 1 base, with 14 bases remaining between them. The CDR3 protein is CASSEFPRTESYNEQFF. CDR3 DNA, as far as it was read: TGCGCCAGCAGTGAGTTCCCTCGGACTGAATCCTACAATGAG.

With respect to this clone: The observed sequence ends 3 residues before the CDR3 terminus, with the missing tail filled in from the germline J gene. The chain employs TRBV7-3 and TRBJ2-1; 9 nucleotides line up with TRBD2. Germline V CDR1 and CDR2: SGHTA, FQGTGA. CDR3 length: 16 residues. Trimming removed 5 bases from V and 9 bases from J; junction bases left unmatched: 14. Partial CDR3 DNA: TGTGCCAGCAGCCTCTTAGCGGGAGTACTTAGTAGTGAG. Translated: CASSLLAGVLSSE. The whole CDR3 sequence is CASSLLAGVLSSEQFF. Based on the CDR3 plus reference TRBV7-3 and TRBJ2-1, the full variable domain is GAGVSQTPSNKVTEKGKYVELRCDPISGHTALYWYRQSLGQGPEFLIYFQGTGAADDSGLPNDRFFAVRPEGSVSTLKIQRTERGDSAVYLCASSLLAGVLSSEQFFGPGTRLTVL.

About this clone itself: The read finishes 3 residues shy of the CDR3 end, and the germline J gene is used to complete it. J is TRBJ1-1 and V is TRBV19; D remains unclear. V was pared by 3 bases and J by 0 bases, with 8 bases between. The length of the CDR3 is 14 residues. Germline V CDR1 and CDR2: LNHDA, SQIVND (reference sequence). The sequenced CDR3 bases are TGTGCCAGTAGTATTTGGCGGATGAACACTGAA. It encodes CASSIWRMNTE. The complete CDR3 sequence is CASSIWRMNTEAFF.

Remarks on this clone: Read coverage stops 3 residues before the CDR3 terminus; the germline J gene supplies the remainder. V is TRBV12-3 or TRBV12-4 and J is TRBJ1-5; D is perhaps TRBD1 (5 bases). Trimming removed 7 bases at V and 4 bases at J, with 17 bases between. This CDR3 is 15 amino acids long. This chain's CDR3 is CASKPPGRTNQPQHF. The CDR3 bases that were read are TGTGCCAGCAAACCACCCGGACGGACAAATCAGCCC.

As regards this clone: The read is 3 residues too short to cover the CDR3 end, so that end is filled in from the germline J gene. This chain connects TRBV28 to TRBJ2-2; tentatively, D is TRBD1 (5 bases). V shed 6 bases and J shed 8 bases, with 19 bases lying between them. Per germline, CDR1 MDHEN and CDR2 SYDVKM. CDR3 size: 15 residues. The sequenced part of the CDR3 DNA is TGTGCCAGCAGCACCCGTAGGGGCCTAAGGGGGGAG. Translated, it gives CASSTRRGLRGE. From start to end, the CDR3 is CASSTRRGLRGELFF.

The covered CDR3 bases are TGTGCCAGCAGTGGACTAGCGGGGGGGCCTGGGGCCAACGTG. Protein product: CASSGLAGGPGANV. In full, the CDR3 reads CASSGLAGGPGANVLFF. V and J are TRBV2 and TRBJ2-2, with TRBD2 identical over 14 bases. The CDR3 end lies 3 residues beyond the end of the read and is filled in from the germline J gene. Germline V CDR1 and CDR2: SNHLY, FYNNEI. The CDR3 loop spans 17 amino acids.

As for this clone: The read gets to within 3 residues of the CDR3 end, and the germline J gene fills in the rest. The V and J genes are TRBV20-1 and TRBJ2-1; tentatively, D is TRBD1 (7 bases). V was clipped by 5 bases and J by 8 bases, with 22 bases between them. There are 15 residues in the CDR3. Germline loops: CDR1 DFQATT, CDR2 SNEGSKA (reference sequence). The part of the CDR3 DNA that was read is TGCAGTGCTCCTAGCCAGGGGGGATTTACATATGAG. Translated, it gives CSAPSQGGFTYE. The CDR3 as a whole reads CSAPSQGGFTYEQFF.

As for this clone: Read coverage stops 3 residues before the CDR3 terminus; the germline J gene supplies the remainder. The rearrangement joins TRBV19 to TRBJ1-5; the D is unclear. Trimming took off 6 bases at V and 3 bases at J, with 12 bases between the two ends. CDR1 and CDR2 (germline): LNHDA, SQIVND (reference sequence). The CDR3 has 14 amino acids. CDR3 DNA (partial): TGTGCCAGTAGGTTGAGGGTACTCAATCAGCCC. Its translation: CASRLRVLNQP. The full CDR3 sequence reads CASRLRVLNQPQHF.

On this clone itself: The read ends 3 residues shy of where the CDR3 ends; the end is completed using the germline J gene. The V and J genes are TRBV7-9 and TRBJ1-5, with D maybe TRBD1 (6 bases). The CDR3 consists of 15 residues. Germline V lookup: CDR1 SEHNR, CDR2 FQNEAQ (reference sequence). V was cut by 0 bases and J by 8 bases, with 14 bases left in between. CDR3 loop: CASSLARGAVEPQHF. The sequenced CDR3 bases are TGTGCCAGCAGCTTAGCCCGGGGGGCGGTGGAGCCC.

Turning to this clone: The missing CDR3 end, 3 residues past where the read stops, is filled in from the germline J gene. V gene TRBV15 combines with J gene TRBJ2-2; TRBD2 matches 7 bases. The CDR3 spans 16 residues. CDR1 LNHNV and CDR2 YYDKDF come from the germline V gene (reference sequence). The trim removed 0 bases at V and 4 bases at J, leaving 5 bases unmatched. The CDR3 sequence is CATSRDPSGTTGELFF. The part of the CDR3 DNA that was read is TGTGCCACCAGCAGAGATCCAAGCGGGACCACCGGGGAG. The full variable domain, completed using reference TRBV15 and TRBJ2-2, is DAMVIQNPRYQVTQFGKPVTLSCSQTLNHNVMYWYQQKSSQAPKLLFHYYDKDFNNEADTPDNFQSRRPNTSFCFLDIRSPGLGDTAMYLCATSRDPSGTTGELFFGEGSRLTVL.

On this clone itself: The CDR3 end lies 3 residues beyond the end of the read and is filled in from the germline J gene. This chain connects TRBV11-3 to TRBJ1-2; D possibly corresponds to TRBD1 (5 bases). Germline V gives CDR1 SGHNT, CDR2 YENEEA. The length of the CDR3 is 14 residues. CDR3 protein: CASSPSRAPYDYTF. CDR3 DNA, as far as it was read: TGTGCCAGCAGCCCAAGCAGGGCACCCTACGAC.

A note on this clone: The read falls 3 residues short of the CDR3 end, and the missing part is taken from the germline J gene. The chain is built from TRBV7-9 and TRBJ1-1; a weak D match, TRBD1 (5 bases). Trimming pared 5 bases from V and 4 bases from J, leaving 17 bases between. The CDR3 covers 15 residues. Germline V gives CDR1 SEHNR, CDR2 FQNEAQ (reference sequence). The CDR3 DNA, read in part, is TGTGCCAGCAGCCCAGACGGGTCCGGGGGCACTGAA. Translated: CASSPDGSGGTE. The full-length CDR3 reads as CASSPDGSGGTEAFF.

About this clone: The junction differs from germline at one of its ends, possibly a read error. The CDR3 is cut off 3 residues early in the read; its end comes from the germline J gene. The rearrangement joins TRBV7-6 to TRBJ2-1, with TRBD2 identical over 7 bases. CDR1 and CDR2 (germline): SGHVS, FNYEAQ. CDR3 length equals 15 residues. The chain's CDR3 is CSSSTPGLPIDEQFF. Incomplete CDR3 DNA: TGTTCCAGCAGCACACCGGGACTACCTATCGATGAG.

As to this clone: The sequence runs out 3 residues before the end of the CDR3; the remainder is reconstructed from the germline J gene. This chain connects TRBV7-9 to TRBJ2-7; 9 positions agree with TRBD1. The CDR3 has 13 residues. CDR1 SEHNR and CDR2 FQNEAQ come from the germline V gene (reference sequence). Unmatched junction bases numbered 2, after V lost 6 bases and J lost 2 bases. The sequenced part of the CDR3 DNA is TGTGCCAGCAGTCGGGACAGGGCCTACGAG. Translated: CASSRDRAYE. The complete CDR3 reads CASSRDRAYEQYF.